The 9 T cell receptor beta chains in this list originate from one sample, sequenced in a study of cytomegalovirus exposure and HLA in healthy donors. The PCR used 60 Vbeta and 13 Jbeta primers. Only in-frame clones appear in the TCRdb table, and some are missing; sequencing was by immunoSEQ multiplex PCR. The profile shows around 160,000 clones, 68% of them singletons. Sequencing was performed on PBMCs. These receptors were obtained from a man aged 50-60 years in good health and CMV-seronegative.

Only a few counts were recorded for this clone. The gene calls are TRBV4-1 and TRBJ1-6; TRBD1 matches at 7 bases. Germline-derived CDR1 and CDR2 are MGHRA and YSYEKL. The CDR3 runs to 15 residues. The V and J ends lost 1 base and 8 bases, in that order; junction bases with no gene match: 5. The DNA for the CDR3 is TGCGCCAGCAGCCAAGCCCAGGGGGGATATTCACCCCTCCACTTT. Translating it yields CASSQAQGGYSPLHF.

J is TRBJ1-2 and V is TRBV6-6, with D unclear. CDR1 MNHNY and CDR2 SVGAGI come from the germline V gene (reference sequence). This CDR3 contains 13 residues. V lost 7 bases to trimming and J lost 4 bases, with 13 bases between them. For the CDR3, the DNA is TGTGCCAGCACCCTACAGCCAACCTATGGCTACACCTTC. It yields the protein CASTLQPTYGYTF.

This chain connects TRBV7-9 to TRBJ1-1; D gene unclear. This CDR3 has 17 amino acids. CDR1 is SEHNR and CDR2 is FQNEAQ in the germline V gene (reference sequence). Trimming shortened V by 2 bases and J by 4 bases, and 20 bases separated the two germline ends. The CDR3 DNA reads as TGTGCCAGCAGCTTAACCGAACAGTATCTTCTGGGCACTGAAGCTTTCTTT. Translating it yields CASSLTEQYLLGTEAFF.

The V and J genes are TRBV6-4 and TRBJ2-1, with 12 bases that match TRBD2. The CDR3 is 15 residues long. The V segment lost 6 bases and the J segment 6 bases; nucleotides outside the gene matches: 6. Germline-derived CDR1 and CDR2 are MRHNA and SNTAGT. Here the CDR3 DNA reads TGTGCCAGCAGCCCTAGCGGGGGGGCCGGCAATGAGCAGTTCTTC. Translation: CASSPSGGAGNEQFF.

This clone has more than one count but fewer than ten. This chain joins TRBV4-1 and TRBJ2-5; 10 bases are shared with TRBD2. J was trimmed by 5 bases and V by 3 bases; bases with no gene match: 18. From germline, CDR1 is MGHRA and CDR2 YSYEKL. This CDR3 comprises 19 residues. The CDR3 loop is CASSHERGLADPKVETQYF. The DNA of the CDR3 is TGCGCCAGCAGCCACGAGAGAGGACTAGCGGATCCAAAGGTGGAGACCCAGTACTTC.

The gene calls are TRBV6-5 and TRBJ1-6; 7 positions match TRBD1. The CDR3 is made up of 15 amino acids. Germline CDR1 reads MNHEY; CDR2 reads SVGAGI. V lost 2 bases to trimming and J lost 7 bases; unmatched junction nucleotides: 5. The CDR3 coding sequence is TGTGCCAGCAGTTACGCACAGGGGCGCAATTCACCCCTCCACTTT. Translated: CASSYAQGRNSPLHF.

This clone appeared a few times. The V and J genes are TRBV28 and TRBJ1-4; 7 bases are a match to TRBD1. The germline V gene has CDR1 MDHEN and CDR2 SYDVKM. The CDR3 length is 13 residues. V lost 6 bases and J lost 8; bases outside the gene matches: 6. CDR3 sequence: CASRRQGREKLFF. The DNA of the CDR3 is TGTGCCAGCAGGAGACAGGGCAGGGAAAAACTGTTTTTT.

V and J are TRBV2 and TRBJ1-5; 11 nucleotides align to TRBD1. This CDR3 is 15 amino acids long. V shed 7 bases and J 4 bases; nucleotides not matched to a gene: 6. Looked up from germline, CDR1 is SNHLY and CDR2 is FYNNEI. Here the CDR3 reads CASKSGTGGNQPQHF. The DNA of the CDR3 is TGTGCCAGCAAATCCGGGACAGGGGGTAATCAGCCCCAGCATTTT.

Only one count was recorded for this clone. The chain links TRBV2 to TRBJ2-5; 11 nucleotides match TRBD1. V lost 5 bases and J lost 1; bases outside the gene matches: 6. The CDR3 extends over 16 amino acids. Per the germline V gene, CDR1 is SNHLY and CDR2 is FYNNEI. The CDR3 coding sequence is TGTGCCAGCAGTTATCGGGACAGGGGGATCCAAGAGACCCAGTACTTC. Its translation: CASSYRDRGIQETQYF.